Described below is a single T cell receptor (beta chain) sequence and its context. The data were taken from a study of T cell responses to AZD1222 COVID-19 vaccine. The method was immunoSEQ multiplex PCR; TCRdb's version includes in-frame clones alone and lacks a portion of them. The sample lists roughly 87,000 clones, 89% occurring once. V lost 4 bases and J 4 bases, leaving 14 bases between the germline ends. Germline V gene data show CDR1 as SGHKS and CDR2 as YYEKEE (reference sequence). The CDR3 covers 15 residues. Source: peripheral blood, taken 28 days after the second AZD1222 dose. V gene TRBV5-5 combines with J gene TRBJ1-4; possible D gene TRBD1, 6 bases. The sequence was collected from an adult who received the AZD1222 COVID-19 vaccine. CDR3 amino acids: CASSKPGTSNEKLFF. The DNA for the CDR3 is TGTGCCAGCAGCAAACCCGGGACAAGTAATGAAAAACTGTTTTTT.